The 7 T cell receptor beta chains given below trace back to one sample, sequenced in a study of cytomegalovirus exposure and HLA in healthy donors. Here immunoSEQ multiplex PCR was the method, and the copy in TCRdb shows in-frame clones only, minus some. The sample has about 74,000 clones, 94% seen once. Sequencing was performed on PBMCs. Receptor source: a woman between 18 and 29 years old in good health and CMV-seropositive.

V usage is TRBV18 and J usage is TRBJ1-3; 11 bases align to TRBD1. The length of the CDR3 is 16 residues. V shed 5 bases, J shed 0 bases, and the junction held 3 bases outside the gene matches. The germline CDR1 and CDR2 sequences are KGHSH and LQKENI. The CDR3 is CASSEGTGGSGNTIYF. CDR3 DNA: TGTGCCAGCTCAGAAGGGACAGGGGGCTCTGGAAACACCATATATTTT. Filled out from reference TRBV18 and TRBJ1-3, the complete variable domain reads NAGVMQNPRHLVRRRGQEARLRCSPMKGHSHVYWYRQLPEEGLKFMVYLQKENIIDESGMPKERFSAEFPKEGPSILRIQQVVRGDSAAYFCASSEGTGGSGNTIYFGEGSWLTVV.

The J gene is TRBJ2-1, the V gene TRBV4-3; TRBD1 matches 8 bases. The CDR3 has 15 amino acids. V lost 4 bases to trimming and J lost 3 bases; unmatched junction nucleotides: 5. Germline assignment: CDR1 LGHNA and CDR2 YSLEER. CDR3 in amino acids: CASSPGTGVYNEQFF. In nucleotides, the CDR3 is TGCGCCAGCAGCCCTGGGACAGGCGTCTACAATGAGCAGTTCTTC.

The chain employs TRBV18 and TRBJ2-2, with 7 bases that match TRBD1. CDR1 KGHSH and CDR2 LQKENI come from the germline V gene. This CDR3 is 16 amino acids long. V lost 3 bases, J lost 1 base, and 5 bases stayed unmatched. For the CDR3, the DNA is TGTGCCAGCTCACCGCTCGGGACAGAGAACACCGGGGAGCTGTTTTTT. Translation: CASSPLGTENTGELFF. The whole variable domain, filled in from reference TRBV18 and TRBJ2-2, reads NAGVMQNPRHLVRRRGQEARLRCSPMKGHSHVYWYRQLPEEGLKFMVYLQKENIIDESGMPKERFSAEFPKEGPSILRIQQVVRGDSAAYFCASSPLGTENTGELFFGEGSRLTVL.

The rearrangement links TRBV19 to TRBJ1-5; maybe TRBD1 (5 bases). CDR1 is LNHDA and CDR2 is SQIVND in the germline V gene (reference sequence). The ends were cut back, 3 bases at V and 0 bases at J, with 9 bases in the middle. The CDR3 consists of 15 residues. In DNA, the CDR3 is TGTGCCAGTAGTATGACAGTAACTAGCAATCAGCCCCAGCATTTT. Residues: CASSMTVTSNQPQHF.

The CDR3 sequence is CASSISGASSYNEQFF. CDR3 nucleotide sequence: TGTGCCAGTAGTATCTCAGGGGCGAGCTCCTACAATGAGCAGTTCTTC. The gene calls are TRBV19 and TRBJ2-1; TRBD1 is a possible D gene (6 bases). The germline V and J ends were trimmed by 3 bases and 0 bases, with 12 bases remaining between them. The CDR3 is made up of 16 amino acids. Germline V gene sequence: CDR1 LNHDA, CDR2 SQIVND (reference sequence). Based on the CDR3 plus reference TRBV19 and TRBJ2-1, the full variable domain is DGGITQSPKYLFRKEGQNVTLSCEQNLNHDAMYWYRQDPGQGLRLIYYSQIVNDFQKGDIAEGYSVSREKKESFPLTVTSAQKNPTAFYLCASSISGASSYNEQFFGPGTRLTVL.

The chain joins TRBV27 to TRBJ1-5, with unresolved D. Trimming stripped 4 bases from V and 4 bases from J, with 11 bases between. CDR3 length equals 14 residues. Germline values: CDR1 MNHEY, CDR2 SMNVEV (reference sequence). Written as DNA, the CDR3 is TGTGCCAGCAGTTCCGCGGGTAGGAATCAGCCCCAGCATTTT. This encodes CASSSAGRNQPQHF.

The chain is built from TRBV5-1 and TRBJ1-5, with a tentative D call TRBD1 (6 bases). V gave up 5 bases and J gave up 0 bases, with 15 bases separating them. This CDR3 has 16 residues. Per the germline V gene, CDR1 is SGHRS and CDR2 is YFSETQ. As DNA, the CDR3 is TGCGCCAGCAGGTTTAGGGGGTTTCATAGCAATCAGCCCCAGCATTTT. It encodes CASRFRGFHSNQPQHF.